These T cell receptor beta chains were read from a single sample in a study of T-cell memory formation after mild COVID-19. TCRdb re-called the 5' RACE reads with MiXCR, one entry per CDR3 protein. The sample yields fewer than 650,000 distinct CDR3 sequences, roughly a fifth seen once. The material sequenced was PBMCs or a T cell subset sorted from them (not recorded which). These receptors all come from an adult woman who had mild COVID-19 (a few samples of this study predate the infection). Cell type and time point are not known. Both conserved end residues are part of each CDR3. Fields, in order: CDR3 protein, CDR3 DNA, D gene, clone size, V gene, J gene. D genes are given only for firm matches. Clone sizes are given selectively: once, few, many, or a class where the clone is expanded.

CASSIKGARNTGELFF	TGTGCCAGTAGTATTAAGGGGGCGAGAAACACCGGGGAGCTGTTTTTT	TRBD1	once	TRBV19	TRBJ2-2
CASSPGLARSYEQYF	TGCGCCAGCAGCCCCGGACTAGCGCGGTCCTACGAGCAGTACTTC	TRBD2	few	TRBV4-3	TRBJ2-7
CASSPGRLAQHF	TGTGCCAGCAGTCCCGGACGGTTGGCCCAGCATTTT	NA	NA	TRBV6-1	TRBJ1-5
CSARAQGQRNQPQHF	TGCAGTGCTAGAGCGCAGGGACAGAGGAATCAGCCCCAGCATTTT	TRBD1	NA	TRBV20-1	TRBJ1-5
CASSRPGLAKYYEQYF	TGTGCCAGCAGCCGTCCGGGACTAGCAAAATACTACGAGCAGTACTTC	TRBD2	few	TRBV12-3/TRBV12-4	TRBJ2-7
CASSPRSSGAQYF	TGTGCCAGCAGCCCACGGTCTAGCGGGGCGCAGTACTTC	TRBD2	NA	TRBV7-8	TRBJ2-7
CASSTRGLAGGPLKNYNEQFF	TGTGCCAGCAGCACCCGAGGACTAGCGGGAGGGCCGTTAAAGAACTACAATGAGCAGTTCTTC	NA	NA	TRBV21-1	TRBJ2-1
CASSRGTPTEQYF	TGCGCCAGCAGCCGGGGGACTCCCACCGAGCAGTACTTC	NA	few	TRBV5-1	TRBJ2-7
CASSQTRLGIYEQYF	TGTGCCAGCAGCCAAACCCGACTAGGTATCTACGAGCAGTACTTC	NA	NA	TRBV4-2	TRBJ2-7
CSVGGQPQHF	TGCAGTGTAGGGGGGCAGCCCCAGCATTTT	NA	many	TRBV20-1	TRBJ1-5
CASSRASGFSYEQYF	TGTGCCAGCAGTAGGGCTAGCGGTTTCTCCTACGAGCAGTACTTC	TRBD2	NA	TRBV6-2/TRBV6-3	TRBJ2-7